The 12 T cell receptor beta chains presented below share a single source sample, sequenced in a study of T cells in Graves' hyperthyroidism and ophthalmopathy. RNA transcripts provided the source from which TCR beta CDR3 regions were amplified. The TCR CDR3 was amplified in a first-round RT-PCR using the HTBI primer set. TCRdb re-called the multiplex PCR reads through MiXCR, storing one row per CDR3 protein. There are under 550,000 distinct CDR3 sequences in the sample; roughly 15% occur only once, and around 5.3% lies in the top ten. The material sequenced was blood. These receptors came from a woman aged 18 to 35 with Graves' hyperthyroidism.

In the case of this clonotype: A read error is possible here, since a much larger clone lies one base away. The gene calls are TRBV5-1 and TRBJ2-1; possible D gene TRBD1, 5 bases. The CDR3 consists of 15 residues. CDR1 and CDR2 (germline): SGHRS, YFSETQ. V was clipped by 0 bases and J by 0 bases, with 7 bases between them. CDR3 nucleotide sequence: TGCGCCAGCAGCTTGGGACAGAACTCCTACAATGAGCAGTTCTTC. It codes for CASSLGQNSYNEQFF.

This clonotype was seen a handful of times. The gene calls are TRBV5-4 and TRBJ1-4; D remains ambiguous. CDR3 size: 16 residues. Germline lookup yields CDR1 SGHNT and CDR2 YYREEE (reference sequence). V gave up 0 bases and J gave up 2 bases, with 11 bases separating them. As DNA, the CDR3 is TGTGCCAGCAGCTTGGAGGGTACCGGCACTAATGAAAAACTGTTTTTT. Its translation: CASSLEGTGTNEKLFF. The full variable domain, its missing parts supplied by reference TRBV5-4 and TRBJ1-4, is ETGVTQSPTHLIKTRGQQVTLRCSSQSGHNTVSWYQQALGQGPQFIFQYYREEENGRGNFPPRFSGLQFPNYSSELNVNALELDDSALYLCASSLEGTGTNEKLFFGSGTQLSVL.

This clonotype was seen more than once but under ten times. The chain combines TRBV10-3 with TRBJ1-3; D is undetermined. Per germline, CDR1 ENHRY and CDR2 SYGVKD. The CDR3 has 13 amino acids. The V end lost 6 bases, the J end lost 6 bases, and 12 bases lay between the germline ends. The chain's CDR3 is CAIRAQRENTIYF. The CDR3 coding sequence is TGTGCCATCAGGGCCCAAAGGGAAAACACCATATATTTT.

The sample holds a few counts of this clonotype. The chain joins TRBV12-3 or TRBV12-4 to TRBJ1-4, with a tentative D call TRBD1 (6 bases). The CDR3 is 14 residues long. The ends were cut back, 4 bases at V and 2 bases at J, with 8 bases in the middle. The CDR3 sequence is CASSYGQTNEKLFF. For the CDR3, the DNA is TGTGCCAGCAGTTACGGACAGACTAATGAAAAACTGTTTTTT.

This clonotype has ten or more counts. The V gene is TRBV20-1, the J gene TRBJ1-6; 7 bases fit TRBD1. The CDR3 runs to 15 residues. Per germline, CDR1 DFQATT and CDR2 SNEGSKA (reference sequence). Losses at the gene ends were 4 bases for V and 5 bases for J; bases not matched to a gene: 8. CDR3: CSATRGTADNSPLHF. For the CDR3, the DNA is TGCAGTGCTACCAGGGGGACAGCGGATAATTCACCCCTCCACTTT.

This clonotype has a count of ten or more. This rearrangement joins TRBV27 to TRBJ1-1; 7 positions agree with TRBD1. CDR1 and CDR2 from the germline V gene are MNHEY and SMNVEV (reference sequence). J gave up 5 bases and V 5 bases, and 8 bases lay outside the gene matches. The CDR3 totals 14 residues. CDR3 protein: CASSLSTGETEAFF. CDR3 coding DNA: TGTGCCAGCAGTCTCTCTACAGGGGAGACTGAAGCTTTCTTT.

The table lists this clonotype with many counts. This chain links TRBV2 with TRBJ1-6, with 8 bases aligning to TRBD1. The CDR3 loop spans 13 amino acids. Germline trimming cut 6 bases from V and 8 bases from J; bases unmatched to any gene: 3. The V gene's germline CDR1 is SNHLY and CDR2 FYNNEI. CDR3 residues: CASRQDRDSPLHF. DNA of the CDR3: TGTGCCAGCAGGCAGGACAGGGATTCACCCCTCCACTTT. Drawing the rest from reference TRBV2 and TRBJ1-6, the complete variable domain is EPEVTQTPSHQVTQMGQEVILRCVPISNHLYFYWYRQILGQKVEFLVSFYNNEISEKSEIFDDQFSVERPDGSNFTLKIRSTKLEDSAMYFCASRQDRDSPLHFGNGTRLTVT.

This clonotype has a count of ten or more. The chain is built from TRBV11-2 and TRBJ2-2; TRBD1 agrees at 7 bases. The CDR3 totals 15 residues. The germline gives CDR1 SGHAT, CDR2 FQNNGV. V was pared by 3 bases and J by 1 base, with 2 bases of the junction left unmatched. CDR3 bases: TGTGCCAGCAGCTTCGACAGGGTGAACACCGGGGAGCTGTTTTTT. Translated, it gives CASSFDRVNTGELFF.

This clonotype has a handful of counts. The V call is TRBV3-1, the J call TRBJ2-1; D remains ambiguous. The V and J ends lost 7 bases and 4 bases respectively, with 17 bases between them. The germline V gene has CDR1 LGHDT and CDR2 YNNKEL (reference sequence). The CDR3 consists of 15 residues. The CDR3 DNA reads TGTGCCAGCAACCCTAAAGACCGGGTGTACAATGAGCAGTTCTTC. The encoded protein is CASNPKDRVYNEQFF.

CDR3 nucleotide sequence: TGTGCCACCAGCATCGTTAGCGGGAGTTACGAGCAGTACTTC. Translation: CATSIVSGSYEQYF. V gene TRBV15 combines with J gene TRBJ2-7; 9 bases line up with TRBD2. Germline values: CDR1 LNHNV, CDR2 YYDKDF (reference sequence). The CDR3 length is 14 residues. Losses at the gene ends were 4 bases for V and 4 bases for J; bases not matched to a gene: 5.

CDR3 protein: CASSILSSYNEQFF. DNA for the CDR3: TGTGCCAGTAGTATACTGAGCTCCTACAATGAGCAGTTCTTC. This chain links TRBV19 with TRBJ2-1; unclear D gene. The V end lost 2 bases, the J end lost 0 bases, and 5 bases lay between the germline ends. This CDR3 spans 14 amino acids. Germline V lookup: CDR1 LNHDA, CDR2 SQIVND (reference sequence).

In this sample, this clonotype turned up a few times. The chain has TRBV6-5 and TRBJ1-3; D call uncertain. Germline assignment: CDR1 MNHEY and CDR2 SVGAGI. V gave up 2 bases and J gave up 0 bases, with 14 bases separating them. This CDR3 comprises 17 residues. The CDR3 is CASSYGVSRASGNTIYF. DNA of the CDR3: TGTGCCAGCAGTTACGGCGTGAGCCGAGCCTCTGGAAACACCATATATTTT.